These T cell receptor beta chains were read from a single sample in a study of Graves' ophthalmopathy and Graves' hyperthyroidism. TCRdb analysed the multiplex PCR reads with MiXCR anew, one entry per CDR3 protein. Altogether roughly 230,000 distinct CDR3 sequences are present, about 22% being singletons, with the ten largest covering 35% to 55%. What was sequenced was peripheral blood. The receptors shown here come from a woman between 50 and 59 years old with Graves' ophthalmopathy. Both conserved end residues are part of each CDR3. The D gene is left open where the match is weak. Expanded clones get a size class; other rows say once, few or many, or leave the size out.

clone size: many
V gene: TRBV2
D gene: TRBD2
J gene: TRBJ2-5
CDR3 DNA: TGTGCCAGCAGTGAGGGGACCGCGGCGGGAGCTTCGGAGACCCAGTACTTC
CDR3 protein: CASSEGTAAGASETQYF

clone size: many
V gene: TRBV6-1
D gene: -
J gene: TRBJ2-2
CDR3 DNA: TGTGCCAGCAAGGACACCAACACCGGGGAGCTGTTTTTT
CDR3 protein: CASKDTNTGELFF

clone size: many
V gene: TRBV11-1
D gene: -
J gene: TRBJ1-1
CDR3 DNA: TGTGCCAGCAGTCCCGGGGGTTTGAACACTGAAGCTTTCTTT
CDR3 protein: CASSPGGLNTEAFF

clone size: -
V gene: TRBV6-5
D gene: -
J gene: TRBJ1-1
CDR3 DNA: TGTGCCAGCAGTTACAGGGACGGTAATACTGAAGCTTTCTTT
CDR3 protein: CASSYRDGNTEAFF

clone size: many
V gene: TRBV4-1
D gene: -
J gene: TRBJ2-5
CDR3 DNA: TGCGCCAGCAGCCAAGACCAGGGAAGAGAGACCCAGTACTTC
CDR3 protein: CASSQDQGRETQYF

clone size: few
V gene: TRBV24-1
D gene: -
J gene: TRBJ2-1
CDR3 DNA: TGTGCCACCAGTGATTTGTTGGGGGGTCACAATGAGCAGTTCTTC
CDR3 protein: CATSDLLGGHNEQFF

clone size: many
V gene: TRBV29-1
D gene: -
J gene: TRBJ2-7
CDR3 DNA: TGCAGCGTCCGGGACACTGACTACGAGCAGTACTTC
CDR3 protein: CSVRDTDYEQYF

clone size: many
V gene: TRBV7-3
D gene: TRBD2
J gene: TRBJ2-2
CDR3 DNA: TGTGCCAGCAGCGCGACTAGCAGGGCCCACGCGAACACCGGGGAGCTGTTTTTT
CDR3 protein: CASSATSRAHANTGELFF

clone size: -
V gene: TRBV25-1
D gene: TRBD1
J gene: TRBJ2-7
CDR3 DNA: TGTGCCAGCAGTGGGGGACAGGGGGCTTTCTCCGAGCAGTACTTC
CDR3 protein: CASSGGQGAFSEQYF

clone size: many
V gene: TRBV7-9
D gene: -
J gene: TRBJ2-7
CDR3 DNA: TGTGCCAGCAGCTTAGAAATTGGACTCCAGTACTTC
CDR3 protein: CASSLEIGLQYF

clone size: many
V gene: TRBV12-5
D gene: -
J gene: TRBJ1-1
CDR3 DNA: TGTGCTAGTGGTTTGGTACTGGTGAACACTGAAGCTTTCTTT
CDR3 protein: CASGLVLVNTEAFF

clone size: many
V gene: TRBV20-1
D gene: -
J gene: TRBJ2-7
CDR3 DNA: TGCAGTGCTGGTCCCGGGGACGAGCAGTACTTC
CDR3 protein: CSAGPGDEQYF

clone size: many
V gene: TRBV7-8
D gene: TRBD2
J gene: TRBJ2-7
CDR3 DNA: TGTGCCAGCAGCTTACTCTCGGCTAGCGGAATTTACGAGCAGTACTTC
CDR3 protein: CASSLLSASGIYEQYF

clone size: many
V gene: TRBV7-6
D gene: TRBD2
J gene: TRBJ2-7
CDR3 DNA: TGTGCCAGCAGCTTCCTCCCCCCGGGGAGCGGGGAGGCCGCGCAGTACTTC
CDR3 protein: CASSFLPPGSGEAAQYF

clone size: many
V gene: TRBV9
D gene: -
J gene: TRBJ2-2
CDR3 DNA: TGTGCCAGCAGCGTAGTGGGGGCAGGTAACACCGGGGAGCTGTTTTTT
CDR3 protein: CASSVVGAGNTGELFF

clone size: -
V gene: TRBV28
D gene: TRBD1
J gene: TRBJ2-7
CDR3 DNA: TGTGCCAGCAGTCCCTCCGGGACAGGGCAGGACGAGCAGTACTTC
CDR3 protein: CASSPSGTGQDEQYF

clone size: many
V gene: TRBV20-1
D gene: TRBD2
J gene: TRBJ2-7
CDR3 DNA: TGCAGTGCCTTCTCTACCCGGCGGGAGGGCCCCGGCGAGCAGTACTTC
CDR3 protein: CSAFSTRREGPGEQYF

clone size: -
V gene: TRBV7-2
D gene: TRBD1
J gene: TRBJ1-1
CDR3 DNA: TGTGCCAGCAGCCGTTCTATGACAGGGCGAGCTTTCTTT
CDR3 protein: CASSRSMTGRAFF

clone size: many
V gene: TRBV11-2
D gene: TRBD2
J gene: TRBJ2-2
CDR3 DNA: TGTGCCAGCAGGGGCCCCAAGGGTAGCGGGAGTAGGGGCGGGGAGCTGTTTTTT
CDR3 protein: CASRGPKGSGSRGGELFF

clone size: many
V gene: TRBV11-2
D gene: -
J gene: TRBJ2-7
CDR3 DNA: TGTGCCAGCAGCTTAGATATAGGGAACTACGAGCAGTACTTC
CDR3 protein: CASSLDIGNYEQYF

clone size: many
V gene: TRBV20-1
D gene: -
J gene: TRBJ2-5
CDR3 DNA: TGCAGTGCTAGCGACTCGGGGTCGCAAGAGACCCAGTACTTC
CDR3 protein: CSASDSGSQETQYF

clone size: -
V gene: TRBV6-1
D gene: TRBD2
J gene: TRBJ2-2
CDR3 DNA: TGTGCCAGCACCCGGGGAAGCGGGAATCCGAGGACCGGGGAGCTGTTTTTT
CDR3 protein: CASTRGSGNPRTGELFF

clone size: many
V gene: TRBV29-1
D gene: TRBD1
J gene: TRBJ1-1
CDR3 DNA: TGCAGCGTTGAAGACCAGGGGGTTGAAGCTTTCTTT
CDR3 protein: CSVEDQGVEAFF

clone size: -
V gene: TRBV7-9
D gene: TRBD1
J gene: TRBJ2-7
CDR3 DNA: TGTGCCAGCAGCTTTCCCGGGACAGAGTACTACGAGCAGTACTTC
CDR3 protein: CASSFPGTEYYEQYF